These 11 T cell receptor beta chains were sequenced from one sample in a study of T cell responses to AZD1222 COVID-19 vaccine. Here immunoSEQ multiplex PCR was the method, and the copy in TCRdb shows in-frame clones only, minus some. This table holds more than 90,000 clones, approximately 88% found once. The sample consisted of peripheral blood, taken 28 days after the second AZD1222 dose. Receptors were obtained from an adult who received the AZD1222 COVID-19 vaccine.

This clone has just a few counts. The genes are TRBV5-1 and TRBJ1-1; maybe TRBD1 (6 bases). Per germline, CDR1 SGHRS and CDR2 YFSETQ. V was trimmed by 6 bases and J by 4 bases, leaving 19 bases between them. The CDR3 runs to 15 residues. CDR3 protein: CASILEAGASTEAFF. The DNA of the CDR3 is TGCGCCAGCATCCTTGAGGCAGGGGCGTCCACTGAAGCTTTCTTT.

CDR3 in amino acids: CASSQDLAGTDTQYF. The CDR3 DNA is TGCGCCAGCAGCCAAGATTTAGCGGGCACAGATACGCAGTATTTT. The chain is built from TRBV4-3 and TRBJ2-3, with a weak D call TRBD2 (6 bases). Trimming shortened V by 0 bases and J by 1 base, and 8 bases separated the two germline ends. The V gene's germline CDR1 is LGHNA and CDR2 YSLEER. CDR3 length: 15 amino acids.

In this sample, this clone turned up once. This chain uses TRBV5-6 with TRBJ2-7; TRBD1 aligns across 7 bases. Germline trimming cut 0 bases from V and 7 bases from J; bases unmatched to any gene: 4. The CDR3 spans 13 residues. The germline CDR1 and CDR2 sequences are SGHDT and YYEEEE. The CDR3 DNA reads TGTGCCAGCAGCTTGGACAGGGGTGGGGAGCAGTACTTC. Translation gives CASSLDRGGEQYF.

The chain joins TRBV3-1 (or the pseudogene TRBV3-2) to TRBJ1-1; the match to TRBD1 covers 11 bases. Trimming took 5 bases from V and 4 from J; bases not matched to a gene: 3. The CDR3 runs 14 residues. CDR1 is LGHDT, CDR2 YNNKEL, per germline (reference sequence). Here the CDR3 reads CASSSGQGVTEAFF. The CDR3 region has the DNA TGTGCCAGCAGCTCGGGACAGGGGGTCACTGAAGCTTTCTTT.

The chain uses TRBV19 and TRBJ1-5; D unclear. CDR1 LNHDA and CDR2 SQIVND come from the germline V gene (reference sequence). Trimming took off 5 bases at V and 5 bases at J, with 10 bases between the two ends. The CDR3 has 13 residues. The CDR3 DNA sequence: TGTGCCAGTAGTTTCAGTGAAGATCAGCCCCAGCATTTT. Translated: CASSFSEDQPQHF.

The chain joins TRBV7-8 to TRBJ2-7; tentatively, D is TRBD1 (5 bases). Germline V gene sequence: CDR1 SGHVS, CDR2 FQNEAQ. This CDR3 is 15 amino acids long. Deletions cut 1 base from V and 3 bases from J, with 13 bases between. For the CDR3, the DNA is TGTGCCAGCAGCTTAGGACAGATGGGGAACTACGAGCAGTACTTC. Translation gives CASSLGQMGNYEQYF.

In this sample, this clone turned up a few times. The V call is TRBV27, the J call TRBJ1-1, with D possibly matching TRBD1 (6 bases). V lost 0 bases and J lost 4, with 9 bases in between. CDR1 and CDR2 (germline): MNHEY, SMNVEV (reference sequence). CDR3 length: 14 amino acids. The CDR3 is CASSLSARGTEAFF. In DNA, the CDR3 is TGTGCCAGCAGTTTATCGGCCAGGGGCACTGAAGCTTTCTTT.

The V and J genes are TRBV30 and TRBJ2-1; 10 nucleotides line up with TRBD2. CDR1 and CDR2 from the germline V gene are GTSNPN and SVGIG (reference sequence). The CDR3 has 15 residues. V was clipped by 7 bases and J by 4 bases; unmatched bases: 10. CDR3 DNA: TGTGCCTTCGTTAATGGACTAGCGGAGTACAATGAGCAGTTCTTC. This translates into CAFVNGLAEYNEQFF.

The genes are TRBV27 and TRBJ1-3, with unresolved D. V was pared by 2 bases and J by 2 bases, with 4 bases between. This CDR3 region has 13 residues. The germline gives CDR1 MNHEY, CDR2 SMNVEV (reference sequence). The CDR3 DNA sequence: TGTGCCAGCAGTTTACAGGCTGGAAACACCATATATTTT. Its translation: CASSLQAGNTIYF.

The chain joins TRBV6-5 to TRBJ2-1; D is possibly TRBD1 or TRBD2 (5 bases each). V lost 6 bases and J 7 bases, leaving 10 bases between the germline ends. Germline-derived CDR1 and CDR2 are MNHEY and SVGAGI. The CDR3 runs 12 residues. CDR3 loop: CASSREGNEQFF. CDR3 in DNA: TGTGCCAGCAGCCGCGAGGGGAATGAGCAGTTCTTC.

The chain joins TRBV19 to TRBJ2-2; TRBD2 matches at 10 bases. This CDR3 contains 14 residues. Germline lookup yields CDR1 LNHDA and CDR2 SQIVND (reference sequence). V gave up 10 bases and J gave up 6 bases; unmatched junction bases: 8. Here the CDR3 reads CATQKGLASGELFF. CDR3 nucleotide sequence: TGTGCCACGCAAAAGGGACTAGCGTCCGGGGAGCTGTTTTTT.